A selection of T cell receptor beta chains follows, all from one sample in a study of blood T cells in healthy people across ages. TCRdb analysed the 5' RACE reads with MiXCR anew, one entry per CDR3 protein. In the table there are 500,000 to 700,000 distinct CDR3 sequences, 25% to 30% of which are singletons. The material sequenced was blood. These receptors all come from a woman aged 80 or over in good health. CDR3s include the opening cysteine and the closing phenylalanine or tryptophan. The D gene is left open where the match is weak. Not every row has a clone size; where given, it reads once, few, many or a size class.

TRBV20-1	TRBJ2-7	-	15	many	CSARDPGTIFYEQYF	TGCAGTGCTAGAGATCCAGGGACGATATTTTACGAGCAGTACTTC
TRBV12-3/TRBV12-4	TRBJ2-1	-	13	-	CASSFDGRDEQFF	TGTGCCAGCAGTTTTGACGGCCGCGATGAGCAGTTCTTC
TRBV4-3	TRBJ2-7	-	15	many	CASSPQGHNNYEQYF	TGCGCCAGCAGCCCTCAGGGACATAACAACTACGAGCAGTACTTC
TRBV2	TRBJ2-3	-	15	-	CASSLGTGGTVTQYF	TGTGCCAGCAGCCTCGGGACCGGGGGTACAGTTACGCAGTATTTT
TRBV2	TRBJ2-7	TRBD2	15	-	CASSVNGLADNEQYF	TGTGCCAGCAGCGTCAACGGACTAGCGGATAATGAGCAGTACTTC
TRBV3-1	TRBJ1-1	-	12	-	CASSQQGSKAFF	TGTGCCAGCAGCCAACAGGGGAGTAAAGCTTTCTTT
TRBV10-3	TRBJ1-2	TRBD1	14	few	CAIRADRDNYGYTF	TGTGCCATCAGGGCCGACAGGGACAACTATGGCTACACCTTC
TRBV12-3/TRBV12-4	TRBJ2-7	TRBD1	14	many	CASRAAGTGYEQYF	TGTGCCAGCAGAGCAGCCGGGACAGGGTACGAGCAGTACTTC
TRBV20-1	TRBJ2-5	-	14	-	CSARVYSNQETQYF	TGCAGTGCTAGAGTCTATAGTAACCAGGAGACCCAGTACTTC
TRBV4-1	TRBJ2-1	-	12	many	CASSPLVGEQFF	TGCGCCAGCAGCCCGCTTGTGGGGGAGCAGTTCTTC
TRBV7-2	TRBJ2-5	TRBD2	13	many	CASSRGGWETQYF	TGTGCCAGCAGCCGGGGGGGATGGGAGACCCAGTACTTC
TRBV29-1	TRBJ1-2	TRBD1	18	few	CSVEFAGGSGGALYGYTF	TGCAGCGTTGAGTTCGCAGGGGGTTCAGGCGGGGCGCTTTATGGCTACACCTTC
TRBV6-1	TRBJ2-7	-	14	many	CATSTEGLAYEQYF	TGTGCCACCAGCACTGAAGGGCTTGCCTACGAGCAGTACTTC